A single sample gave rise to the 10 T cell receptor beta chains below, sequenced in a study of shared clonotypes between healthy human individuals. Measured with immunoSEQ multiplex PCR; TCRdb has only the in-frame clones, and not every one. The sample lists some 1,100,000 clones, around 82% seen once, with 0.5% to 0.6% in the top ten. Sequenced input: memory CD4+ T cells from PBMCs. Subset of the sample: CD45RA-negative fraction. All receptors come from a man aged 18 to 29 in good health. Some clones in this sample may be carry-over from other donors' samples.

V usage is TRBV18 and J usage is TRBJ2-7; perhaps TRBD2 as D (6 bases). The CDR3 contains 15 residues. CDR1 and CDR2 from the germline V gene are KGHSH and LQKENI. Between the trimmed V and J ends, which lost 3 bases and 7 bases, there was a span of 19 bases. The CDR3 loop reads CASSPGRGSGWEQYF. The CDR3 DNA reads TGTGCCAGCTCACCCGGAAGGGGCAGCGGGTGGGAGCAGTACTTC.

The CDR3 nucleotides read TGTGCCAGCAGCTTAGTCCGGGCTAGCACAGATACGCAGTATTTT. The encoded protein is CASSLVRASTDTQYF. The rearrangement uses TRBV7-2 and TRBJ2-3; D call uncertain. CDR1 is SGHTA, CDR2 FQGNSA, per germline. The CDR3 is 15 amino acids. V lost 1 base to trimming and J lost 0 bases, with 8 bases between them.

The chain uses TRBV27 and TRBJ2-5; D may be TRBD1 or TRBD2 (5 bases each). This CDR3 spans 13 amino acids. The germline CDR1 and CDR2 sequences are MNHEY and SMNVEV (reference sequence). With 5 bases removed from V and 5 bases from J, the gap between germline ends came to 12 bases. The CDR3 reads CASSKRDPETQYF. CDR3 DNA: TGTGCCAGCAGTAAACGGGACCCCGAGACCCAGTACTTC.

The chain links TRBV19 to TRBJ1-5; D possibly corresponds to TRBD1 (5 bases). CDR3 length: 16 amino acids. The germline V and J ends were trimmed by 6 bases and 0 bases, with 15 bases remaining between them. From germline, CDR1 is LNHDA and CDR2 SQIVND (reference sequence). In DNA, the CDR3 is TGTGCCAGTAGGATGTGGGGGGGTTATAGCAATCAGCCCCAGCATTTT. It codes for CASRMWGGYSNQPQHF.

The CDR3 region is CSVELQGKRNIQYF. DNA for the CDR3: TGCAGCGTTGAGCTGCAGGGGAAACGAAACATTCAGTACTTC. The chain links TRBV29-1 to TRBJ2-4; possibly TRBD1 for D (6 bases). V was pared by 3 bases and J by 6 bases, with 15 bases between. Germline V lookup: CDR1 SQVTM, CDR2 ANQGSEA. There are 14 residues in the CDR3. The full variable domain, rest sourced from reference TRBV29-1 and TRBJ2-4, is SAVISQKPSRDICQRGTSLTIQCQVDSQVTMMFWYRQQPGQSLTLIATANQGSEATYESGFVIDKFPISRPNLTFSTLTVSNMSPEDSSIYLCSVELQGKRNIQYFGAGTRLSVL.

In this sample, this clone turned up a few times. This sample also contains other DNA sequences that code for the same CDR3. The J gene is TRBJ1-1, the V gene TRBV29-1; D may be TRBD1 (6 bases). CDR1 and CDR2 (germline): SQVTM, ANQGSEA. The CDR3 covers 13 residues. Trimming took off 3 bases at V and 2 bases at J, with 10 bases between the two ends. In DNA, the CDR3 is TGCAGCGTTGACAGGGGACTCAACACTGAAGCTTTCTTT. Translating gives CSVDRGLNTEAFF.

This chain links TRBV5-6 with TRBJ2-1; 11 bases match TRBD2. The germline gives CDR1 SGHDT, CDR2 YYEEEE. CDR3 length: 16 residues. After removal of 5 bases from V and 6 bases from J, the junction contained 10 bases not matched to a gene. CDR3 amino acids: CASSRPLAGEVNEQFF. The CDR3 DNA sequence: TGTGCCAGCAGTCGCCCACTAGCGGGAGAGGTCAATGAGCAGTTCTTC.

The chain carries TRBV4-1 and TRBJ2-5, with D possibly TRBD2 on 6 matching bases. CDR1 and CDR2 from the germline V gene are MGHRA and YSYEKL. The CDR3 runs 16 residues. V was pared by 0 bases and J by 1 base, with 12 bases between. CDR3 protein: CASSQEEAGLQETQYF. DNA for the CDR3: TGCGCCAGCAGCCAAGAAGAAGCGGGTCTCCAAGAGACCCAGTACTTC.

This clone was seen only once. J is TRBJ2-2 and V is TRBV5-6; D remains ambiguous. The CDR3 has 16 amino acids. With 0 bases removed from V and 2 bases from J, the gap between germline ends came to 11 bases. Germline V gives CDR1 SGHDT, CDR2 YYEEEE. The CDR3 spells CASSLGALLNTGELFF. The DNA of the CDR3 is TGTGCCAGCAGCTTGGGGGCCTTGCTAAACACCGGGGAGCTGTTTTTT. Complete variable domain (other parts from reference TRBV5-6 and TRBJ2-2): DAGVTQSPTHLIKTRGQQVTLRCSPKSGHDTVSWYQQALGQGPQFIFQYYEEEERQRGNFPDRFSGHQFPNYSSELNVNALLLGDSALYLCASSLGALLNTGELFFGEGSRLTVL.

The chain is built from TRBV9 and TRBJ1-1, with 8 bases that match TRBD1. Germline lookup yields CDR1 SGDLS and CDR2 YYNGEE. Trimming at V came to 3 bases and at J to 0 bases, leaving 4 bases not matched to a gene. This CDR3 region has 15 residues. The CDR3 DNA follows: TGTGCCAGCAGCGCAAGGGGACAGGTGAACACTGAAGCTTTCTTT. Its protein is CASSARGQVNTEAFF.